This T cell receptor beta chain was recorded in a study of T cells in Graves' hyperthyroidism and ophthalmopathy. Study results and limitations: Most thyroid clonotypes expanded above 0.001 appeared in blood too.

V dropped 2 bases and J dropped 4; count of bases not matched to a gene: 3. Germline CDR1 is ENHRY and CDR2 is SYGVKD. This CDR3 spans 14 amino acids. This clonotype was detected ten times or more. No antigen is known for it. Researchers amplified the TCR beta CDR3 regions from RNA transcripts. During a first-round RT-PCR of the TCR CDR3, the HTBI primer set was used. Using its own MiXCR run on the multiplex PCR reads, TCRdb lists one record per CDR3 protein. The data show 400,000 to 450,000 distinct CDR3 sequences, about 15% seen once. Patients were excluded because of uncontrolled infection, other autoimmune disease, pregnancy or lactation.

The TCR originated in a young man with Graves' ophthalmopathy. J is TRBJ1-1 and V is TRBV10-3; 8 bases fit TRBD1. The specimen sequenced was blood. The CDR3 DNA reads TGTGCCATCAGTGAGCGACAGGGGTCCACTGAAGCTTTCTTT. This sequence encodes CAISERQGSTEAFF.